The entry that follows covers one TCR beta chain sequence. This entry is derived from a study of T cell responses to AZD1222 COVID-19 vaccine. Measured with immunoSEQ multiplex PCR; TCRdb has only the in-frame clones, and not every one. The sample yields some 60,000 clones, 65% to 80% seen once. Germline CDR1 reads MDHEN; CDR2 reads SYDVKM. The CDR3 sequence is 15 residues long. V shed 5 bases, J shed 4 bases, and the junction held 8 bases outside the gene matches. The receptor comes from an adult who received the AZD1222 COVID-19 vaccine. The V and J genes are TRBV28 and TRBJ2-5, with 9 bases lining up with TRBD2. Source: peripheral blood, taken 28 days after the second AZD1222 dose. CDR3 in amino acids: CASSTPSGGRETQYF. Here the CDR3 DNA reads TGTGCCAGCAGTACTCCGAGCGGGGGGCGAGAGACCCAGTACTTC.